A selection of T cell receptor beta chains follows, all from one sample in a study of CD8+ T cells in alopecia areata. Some clones are missing from TCRdb's copy, which holds only in-frame ones; the method was immunoSEQ multiplex PCR. The data show about 150,000 clones, around 50% seen once. The material was CD8+ T cells sorted from blood, obtained at week 4, from a patient treated with tofacitinib. Source of these receptors: a human donor with alopecia areata. CDR3s include the opening cysteine and the closing phenylalanine or tryptophan. A D gene is named only where the DNA matches it firmly. Some rows mark clone size as missing; the rest say once, few, many or name a class of expanded clone.

size: .; V: TRBV2; J: TRBJ2-1; D: .; DNA: TGTGCCAGCAGTGAAGCGCTTCGGGGAGGTGAGCAGTTCTTC; CDR3: CASSEALRGGEQFF
size: .; V: TRBV29-1; J: TRBJ2-2; D: TRBD1; DNA: TGCAGCGTTGAAGACGGGACAGGGGGCGCGGCCGGGGAGCTGTTTTTT; CDR3: CSVEDGTGGAAGELFF
size: .; V: TRBV30; J: TRBJ2-2; D: .; DNA: TGTGCCTGGAGCAGCGGGGAGCTGTTTTTT; CDR3: CAWSSGELFF
size: few; V: TRBV11-2; J: TRBJ2-7; D: TRBD2; DNA: TGTGCCAGCAGCCACTTCGCACTAGCGGACGAGCAGTACTTC; CDR3: CASSHFALADEQYF
size: .; V: TRBV13; J: TRBJ2-5; D: .; DNA: TGTGCCAGCAGCACTTCCTCGGAGACCCAGTACTTC; CDR3: CASSTSSETQYF
size: once; V: TRBV29-1; J: TRBJ2-7; D: TRBD1; DNA: TGCAGCGTCGCCGTACGGACAGGGGATTTCGAGCAGTACTTC; CDR3: CSVAVRTGDFEQYF
size: .; V: TRBV23-1; J: TRBJ2-3; D: .; DNA: TGCGCCAGAGACCAGATAAATTACAGACGCACAGATACGCAGTATTTT; CDR3: CARDQINYRRTDTQYF
size: few; V: TRBV7-9; J: TRBJ2-5; D: TRBD1; DNA: TGTGCCAGCAGCCTCGGGACAGGACCAACCCAGTACTTC; CDR3: CASSLGTGPTQYF
size: .; V: TRBV11-2; J: TRBJ1-5; D: TRBD1; DNA: TGTGCCAGCAGGGAAGGGACAGGGGGCAGTCAGCCCCAGCATTTT; CDR3: CASREGTGGSQPQHF
size: few; V: TRBV2; J: TRBJ2-1; D: .; DNA: TGTGCCAGCAGTGCAGACAGCAATGAGCAGTTCTTC; CDR3: CASSADSNEQFF
size: .; V: TRBV25-1; J: TRBJ1-1; D: .; DNA: TGTGCCAGCAGTGACCCCGGGAGGGGGAACACTGAAGCTTTCTTT; CDR3: CASSDPGRGNTEAFF
size: .; V: TRBV27; J: TRBJ2-6; D: .; DNA: TGTGCCAGCAGTTACTCTGGGGCCAACGTCCTGACTTTC; CDR3: CASSYSGANVLTF
size: .; V: TRBV6-5; J: TRBJ2-3; D: TRBD1; DNA: TGTGCCAGCAGTTGGGACAGGGCAGGGAGCACAGATACGCAGTATTTT; CDR3: CASSWDRAGSTDTQYF
size: few; V: TRBV29-1; J: TRBJ2-2; D: .; DNA: TGCAGCGTTGATTCCGGGGAGCTGTTTTTT; CDR3: CSVDSGELFF
size: .; V: TRBV18; J: TRBJ2-6; D: .; DNA: TGTGCCAGCTCACCGGGGATATGGCGGTCGTCTGGGGCCAACGTCCTGACTTTC; CDR3: CASSPGIWRSSGANVLTF
size: .; V: TRBV29-1; J: TRBJ2-2; D: .; DNA: TGCAGCGTTGTATTCACCGGGGAGCTGTTTTTT; CDR3: CSVVFTGELFF
size: few; V: TRBV29-1; J: TRBJ2-5; D: .; DNA: TGCAGCGTTGAAACTGATATGGGGACCCAGTACTTC; CDR3: CSVETDMGTQYF
size: few; V: TRBV29-1; J: TRBJ2-1; D: .; DNA: TGCAGCGTTGGGGGCACTACCTCCTACAATGAGCAGTTCTTC; CDR3: CSVGGTTSYNEQFF
size: few; V: TRBV11-2; J: TRBJ2-7; D: TRBD2; DNA: TGTGCCAGCAGCTTGACTAGCGGGTTCCCCGGAGTGTACTTC; CDR3: CASSLTSGFPGVYF
size: .; V: TRBV2; J: TRBJ2-7; D: TRBD1; DNA: TGTGCCAGCAAACGCCCGGGACAGGGGGCGCGGGACGAGCAGTACTTC; CDR3: CASKRPGQGARDEQYF
size: .; V: TRBV30; J: TRBJ1-2; D: TRBD1; DNA: TGTGCCGGGGACAGGGGGATACTACTGGATGGCTACACCTTC; CDR3: CAGDRGILLDGYTF
size: .; V: TRBV11-2; J: TRBJ2-1; D: TRBD2; DNA: TGTGCCAGCAGCTTACGTAGCGGGGGGGTTTCGAATGAGCAGTTCTTC; CDR3: CASSLRSGGVSNEQFF
size: .; V: TRBV30; J: TRBJ2-7; D: .; DNA: TGTGCCTGGAGTAAGGGGATGGGTGCCTACGAGCAGTACTTC; CDR3: CAWSKGMGAYEQYF
size: .; V: TRBV9; J: TRBJ1-1; D: .; DNA: TGTGCCAGCAGCCCAACGGGGGGCGGTTGGTTGGCTTTCTTT; CDR3: CASSPTGGGWLAFF
size: .; V: TRBV30; J: TRBJ2-7; D: .; DNA: TGTGCCTGGACCTTGGTGGACCTCGCCCACGAGCAGTACTTC; CDR3: CAWTLVDLAHEQYF
size: few; V: TRBV4-1; J: TRBJ2-1; D: .; DNA: TGCGCCAGCAGCCAAGCGGGGGCCTACAATGAGCAGTTCTTC; CDR3: CASSQAGAYNEQFF
size: .; V: TRBV4-1; J: TRBJ2-5; D: .; DNA: TGCGCCAGCAGCCTAACAGGGACGGGGGCCCAGTACTTC; CDR3: CASSLTGTGAQYF
size: few; V: TRBV6-1; J: TRBJ2-1; D: .; DNA: TGTGCCAGCAGTGAAATCTGGACAGTAAACAATGAGCAGTTCTTC; CDR3: CASSEIWTVNNEQFF
size: .; V: TRBV5-4; J: TRBJ1-1; D: .; DNA: TGTGCCAGCAGCTTGGGGCAGCTGGGGGGGGACGTTGATGAAGCTTTCTTT; CDR3: CASSLGQLGGDVDEAFF
size: once; V: TRBV6-5; J: TRBJ2-5; D: .; DNA: TGTGCCAGCAGTTACGGGGGAGAGACCCAGTACTTC; CDR3: CASSYGGETQYF
size: .; V: TRBV5-6; J: TRBJ2-7; D: .; DNA: TGTGCCAGCAGCTTGGACAGAGCCTACGAGCAGTACTTC; CDR3: CASSLDRAYEQYF
size: .; V: TRBV11-2; J: TRBJ2-5; D: TRBD2; DNA: TGTGCCAGCAGCTTAGTAGGCGGGGGGGCTCATGAGACCCAGTACTTC; CDR3: CASSLVGGGAHETQYF
size: few; V: TRBV5-1; J: TRBJ1-2; D: TRBD1; DNA: TGCGCCAGCAGTCAACCCCCCGGGACAGGGATCTCCGGCTACACCTTC; CDR3: CASSQPPGTGISGYTF
size: .; V: TRBV27; J: TRBJ2-3; D: TRBD2; DNA: TGTGCCAGCAGTGCAACTAGCGGGGCGACAGATACGCAGTATTTT; CDR3: CASSATSGATDTQYF
size: .; V: TRBV6-6; J: TRBJ2-2; D: .; DNA: TGTGCCAGCAGTTACCCTTTTCCTCCGAACACCGGGGAGCTGTTTTTT; CDR3: CASSYPFPPNTGELFF
size: .; V: TRBV5-6; J: TRBJ2-3; D: .; DNA: TGTGCCAGCAGCTTGCCTTACACAGATACGCAGTATTTT; CDR3: CASSLPYTDTQYF
size: few; V: TRBV6-5; J: TRBJ2-5; D: TRBD1; DNA: TGTGCCAGCAGCAGGGACAGTATGTACCAAGAGACCCAGTACTTC; CDR3: CASSRDSMYQETQYF
size: few; V: TRBV14; J: TRBJ2-5; D: .; DNA: TGTGCCAGCAGCCAAGATTTTGGCGAGACCCAGTACTTC; CDR3: CASSQDFGETQYF
size: .; V: TRBV25-1; J: TRBJ1-4; D: TRBD1; DNA: TGTGCCAGCAGTGAGACAGGGGGAAATGAAAAACTGTTTTTT; CDR3: CASSETGGNEKLFF
size: .; V: TRBV27; J: TRBJ2-5; D: .; DNA: TGTGCCAGCAGTTTATACGGAGCGGAAGAGACCCAGTACTTC; CDR3: CASSLYGAEETQYF
size: few; V: TRBV29-1; J: TRBJ1-1; D: TRBD1; DNA: TGCAGCGTGTCCCGGGACAGGTTTCTGAGGAACACTGAAGCTTTCTTT; CDR3: CSVSRDRFLRNTEAFF
size: .; V: TRBV5-1; J: TRBJ2-2; D: .; DNA: TGCGCCAGCAGCTTCACAGGGACATACACCGGGGAGCTGTTTTTT; CDR3: CASSFTGTYTGELFF
size: few; V: TRBV2; J: TRBJ2-5; D: TRBD2; DNA: TGTGCCAGCAGGACCCTCAAGGGACTAGGCATCCAAGAGACCCAGTACTTC; CDR3: CASRTLKGLGIQETQYF
size: .; V: TRBV11-2; J: TRBJ1-4; D: TRBD1; DNA: TGTGCCAGCAGCTTCCGGGACAGGGAGGAAAAACTGTTTTTT; CDR3: CASSFRDREEKLFF
size: .; V: TRBV6-5; J: TRBJ2-5; D: TRBD1; DNA: TGTGCCAGCAGTTACGGGACAGCTCAAGAGACCCAGTACTTC; CDR3: CASSYGTAQETQYF
size: .; V: TRBV7-9; J: TRBJ2-3; D: .; DNA: TGTGCCAGCAGCTTATACCGGGACGAGAAAGATACGCAGTATTTT; CDR3: CASSLYRDEKDTQYF
size: .; V: TRBV29-1; J: TRBJ1-2; D: .; DNA: TGCAGCGTTGAAGAGGAGGACTCCAGAAACACCTTC; CDR3: CSVEEEDSRNTF
size: .; V: TRBV6-5; J: TRBJ2-2; D: TRBD1; DNA: TGTGCCAGCTCCCGGGACAGGGGTATCGTCGGGGAGCTGTTTTTT; CDR3: CASSRDRGIVGELFF
size: few; V: TRBV29-1; J: TRBJ1-1; D: .; DNA: TGCAGCGACATCAGACAGTCCACTGAAGCTTTCTTT; CDR3: CSDIRQSTEAFF
size: .; V: TRBV13; J: TRBJ2-3; D: .; DNA: TGTGCCAGCAGCTTGGAGACAGGAGGCACAGATACGCAGTATTTT; CDR3: CASSLETGGTDTQYF
size: few; V: TRBV29-1; J: TRBJ1-1; D: .; DNA: TGCAGCGTAGAGGGGGGGTTCACTGAAGCTTTCTTT; CDR3: CSVEGGFTEAFF
size: .; V: TRBV7-9; J: TRBJ2-3; D: TRBD1; DNA: TGTGCCAGCAGCTGGGGACAGGGCTCAATCACAGATACGCAGTATTTT; CDR3: CASSWGQGSITDTQYF